The 25 T cell receptor beta chains given below trace back to one sample, sequenced in a study of T-cell reconstitution after alpha-beta-depleted transplantation in children. Molecular barcoding with unique molecular identifiers was used for the TCRbeta library. Each CDR3 protein gets one entry after TCRdb re-called the PCR reads with MiXCR. The repertoire holds approximately 490,000 distinct CDR3 sequences, with 8% to 11% as singletons. The sample here was PBMCs, taken before TCRalphabeta/CD19-depleted stem cell transplant. The receptors derive from a child aged 2 to 9 with inherited bone marrow failure, due to receive a stem cell transplant.

This clonotype was recorded at least ten times. This rearrangement joins TRBV29-1 to TRBJ2-3; 14 bases map to TRBD2. V shed 4 bases and J 3 bases; nucleotides not matched to a gene: 3. This CDR3 contains 15 residues. Germline loops: CDR1 SQVTM, CDR2 ANQGSEA. The CDR3 coding sequence is TGCAGCGTTGTGGGACTAGCGGGAGTGACAGATACGCAGTATTTT. Encoded protein: CSVVGLAGVTDTQYF.

This clonotype occurred many times. The chain has TRBV4-3 and TRBJ1-1; unclear D gene. Trimming pared 3 bases from V and 2 bases from J, leaving 13 bases between. Germline V CDR1 and CDR2: LGHNA, YSLEER. This CDR3 contains 15 residues. The CDR3 sequence is CASSQAESLNTEAFF. The CDR3 DNA sequence: TGCGCCAGCAGCCAGGCGGAGTCGCTAAACACTGAAGCTTTCTTT.

This clonotype was seen repeatedly, ten times or more. This chain connects TRBV7-2 to TRBJ2-2; 9 nucleotides line up with TRBD2. Germline CDR1 SGHTA, CDR2 FQGNSA. Trimming removed 1 base from V and 3 bases from J; junction bases left unmatched: 3. The CDR3 covers 16 residues. The CDR3: CASSLVAGGDTGELFF. CDR3 sequence (DNA): TGTGCCAGCAGCTTAGTCGCGGGAGGGGACACCGGGGAGCTGTTTTTT.

This sequence joins TRBV6-5 and TRBJ2-7; D remains unclear. Germline CDR1 is MNHEY and CDR2 is SVGAGI. This CDR3 is built from 16 residues. V was pared by 0 bases and J by 6 bases, with 18 bases between. CDR3: CASSYSILYTSGEQYF. The CDR3 nucleotides are TGTGCCAGCAGTTACTCGATTCTATACACTTCGGGCGAGCAGTACTTC.

The chain carries TRBV5-1 and TRBJ2-1; TRBD2 is a possible D gene (8 bases). Germline CDR1 and CDR2: SGHRS and YFSETQ. The CDR3 is made up of 19 amino acids. V shed 0 bases and J shed 1 base, with 20 bases lying between them. CDR3 sequence (DNA): TGCGCCAGCAGCTTGGTCGGACAGGATAGCGGGAATTCCTACAATGAGCAGTTCTTC. This encodes CASSLVGQDSGNSYNEQFF.

This clonotype was found a few times. V usage is TRBV5-1 and J usage is TRBJ1-3; D remains unclear. The CDR3 sequence is 16 residues long. V was clipped by 4 bases and J by 0 bases, with 14 bases between them. Germline V CDR1 and CDR2: SGHRS, YFSETQ. The CDR3, as DNA: TGCGCCAGCAGCCCGAACGGGGAGCTCTCTGGAAACACCATATATTTT. It codes for CASSPNGELSGNTIYF.

This clonotype was seen a few times. CDR3 bases: TGTGCCTGGAGTGTCCAGACAGGGAGGAATTCACCCCTCCACTTT. Translation: CAWSVQTGRNSPLHF. The V and J genes are TRBV30 and TRBJ1-6, with 7 bases aligning to TRBD1. Trimming at V came to 0 bases and at J to 7 bases, leaving 6 bases not matched to a gene. The length of the CDR3 is 15 residues. Germline-derived CDR1 and CDR2 are GTSNPN and SVGIG (reference sequence). The whole variable domain, remainder taken from reference TRBV30 and TRBJ1-6, is SQTIHQWPATLVQPVGSPLSLECTVEGTSNPNLYWYRQAAGRGLQLLFYSVGIGQISSEVPQNLSASRPQDRQFILSSKKLLLSDSGFYLCAWSVQTGRNSPLHFGNGTRLTVT.

This clonotype was detected ten times or more. In nucleotides, the CDR3 is TGTGCCAGCAGTTACTCAGGGGAAGAAGCTTTCTTT. Amino acids: CASSYSGEEAFF. This rearrangement joins TRBV6-6 to TRBJ1-1, with D perhaps matching TRBD1 (5 bases). This CDR3 is built from 12 residues. The germline CDR1 and CDR2 sequences are MNHNY and SVGAGI (reference sequence). Trimming took off 0 bases at V and 8 bases at J, with 7 bases between the two ends.

With regard to this clonotype: A much larger clone differs by one base, so this may be a read error. The chain links TRBV20-1 to TRBJ2-7; unclear D gene. Trimming left V 0 bases short and J 0 bases short, with 9 bases between. CDR1 is DFQATT, CDR2 SNEGSKA, per germline (reference sequence). CDR3 length equals 14 residues. The CDR3 reads CSARDDRCSYEQYF. The CDR3 region has the DNA TGCAGTGCTAGAGACGATCGGTGCTCCTACGAGCAGTACTTC.

This clonotype was seen ten or more times. The rearrangement links TRBV20-1 to TRBJ2-1, with 9 bases fitting TRBD2. This CDR3 region has 13 residues. V shed 6 bases, J shed 8 bases, and the junction held 8 bases outside the gene matches. The V gene's germline CDR1 is DFQATT and CDR2 SNEGSKA (reference sequence). The CDR3 region is CSASGLAGDEQFF. The CDR3 DNA reads TGCAGTGCGTCGGGACTAGCTGGCGATGAGCAGTTCTTC.

The table lists this clonotype with many counts. The rearrangement joins TRBV20-1 to TRBJ2-5; 8 bases agree with TRBD2. The germline CDR1 and CDR2 sequences are DFQATT and SNEGSKA (reference sequence). This CDR3 is 16 amino acids long. V dropped 5 bases and J dropped 5; count of bases not matched to a gene: 16. Here the CDR3 DNA reads TGCAGTGCTTGGGATAGCGGGACGGCCTATAGGGAGACCCAGTACTTC. Its translation is CSAWDSGTAYRETQYF.

The chain is built from TRBV11-2 and TRBJ2-7, with unresolved D. Germline lookup yields CDR1 SGHAT and CDR2 FQNNGV. Trimming removed 5 bases from V and 4 bases from J, with 18 bases in between. This CDR3 contains 15 residues. The chain's CDR3 is CASSPDDGPLYEQYF. The CDR3, as DNA: TGTGCCAGCAGCCCCGACGACGGTCCCCTATACGAGCAGTACTTC.

This clonotype was detected many times. The V call is TRBV20-1, the J call TRBJ2-3; D remains ambiguous. Trimming shortened V by 4 bases and J by 6 bases, and 5 bases separated the two germline ends. The CDR3 totals 10 residues. Germline loops: CDR1 DFQATT, CDR2 SNEGSKA (reference sequence). Here the CDR3 reads CSAKVDTQYF. CDR3 DNA: TGCAGTGCTAAAGTGGATACGCAGTATTTT.

This clonotype has at least ten counts. This chain links TRBV27 with TRBJ2-7; 7 bases line up with TRBD1. The germline CDR1 and CDR2 sequences are MNHEY and SMNVEV (reference sequence). The trim removed 5 bases at V and 3 bases at J, leaving 7 bases unmatched. The CDR3 covers 14 residues. CDR3 DNA: TGTGCCAGCAGTATTCCGGGACAGTTCTACGAGCAGTACTTC. It encodes CASSIPGQFYEQYF.

This clonotype was detected many times. The chain joins TRBV4-3 to TRBJ2-2; perhaps D is TRBD1 or TRBD2 (5 bases each). Germline assignment: CDR1 LGHNA and CDR2 YSLEER. Trimming removed 5 bases at V and 1 base at J, with 14 bases between. The CDR3 has 16 amino acids. CDR3 DNA: TGCGCCAGCAGCGAATATTCGGGACGGAACACCGGGGAGCTGTTTTTT. This encodes CASSEYSGRNTGELFF.

The CDR3 region is CASSMGRIYGYTF. The CDR3 DNA reads TGTGCCAGTAGTATGGGGCGGATCTATGGCTACACCTTC. The V gene is TRBV19, the J gene TRBJ1-2; the D gene is possibly TRBD1 (5 bases). Germline CDR1 is LNHDA and CDR2 is SQIVND (reference sequence). The CDR3 runs 13 residues. V was shortened by 3 bases and J by 4 bases, with 9 bases between the two germline ends.

This clonotype was counted only a few times. The J gene is TRBJ2-7, the V gene TRBV28; TRBD1 agrees at 9 bases. The V gene end was trimmed by 4 bases and the J gene end by 2 bases; junction bases not matched to a gene: 6. The CDR3 has 15 residues. CDR1 and CDR2 (germline): MDHEN, SYDVKM. CDR3 bases: TGTGCCAGCAGTTCCGGGACAGGGCAACCCTACGAGCAGTACTTC. Translating gives CASSSGTGQPYEQYF.

This clonotype appeared many times. The chain employs TRBV29-1 and TRBJ2-3; D perhaps matches TRBD2 (5 bases). The germline V and J ends were trimmed by 8 bases and 5 bases, with 17 bases remaining between them. The CDR3 sequence is 13 residues long. Germline CDR1 SQVTM, CDR2 ANQGSEA. CDR3: CSTFGVSVDTQYF. CDR3 nucleotide sequence: TGCAGCACTTTCGGGGTATCTGTAGATACGCAGTATTTT.

This clonotype was detected only a few times. The CDR3 here is CASSLEPGRNSPLHF. The CDR3 coding sequence is TGCGCCAGCAGCTTGGAACCGGGACGGAATTCACCCCTCCACTTT. The V gene is TRBV5-1, the J gene TRBJ1-6; D possibly corresponds to TRBD1 (5 bases). Trimming stripped 0 bases from V and 7 bases from J, with 11 bases between. This CDR3 spans 15 amino acids. Germline V gives CDR1 SGHRS, CDR2 YFSETQ.

This clonotype was recorded at least ten times. Sequence at one end of the junction differs from germline and may be a read error. This rearrangement joins TRBV7-2 to TRBJ2-3; D uncertain. The CDR3 contains 13 residues. Germline loops: CDR1 SGHTA, CDR2 FQGNSA. The CDR3 nucleotides read TGTGCCAGCAGCTCCCATCTACCAGAGACGCAGTATTTT. Its protein product is CASSSHLPETQYF.

The chain's CDR3 is CASSFPTGGSYNEQFF. The CDR3 DNA reads TGTGCCAGCAGTTTCCCTACAGGGGGCAGCTACAATGAGCAGTTCTTC. The chain carries TRBV11-2 and TRBJ2-1; 9 bases are a match to TRBD1. Germline CDR1 and CDR2: SGHAT and FQNNGV. The trim removed 6 bases at V and 3 bases at J, leaving 9 bases unmatched. This CDR3 region has 16 residues.

This clonotype was found many times. The rearrangement links TRBV29-1 to TRBJ2-1, with D perhaps matching TRBD1 (6 bases). The CDR3 contains 14 residues. Trimming shortened V by 3 bases and J by 4 bases, and 13 bases separated the two germline ends. Germline-derived CDR1 and CDR2 are SQVTM and ANQGSEA. The CDR3 DNA sequence: TGCAGCGTTGAGTTCAGGGGACATTACAATGAGCAGTTCTTC. It encodes CSVEFRGHYNEQFF.

In this sample, this clonotype turned up a few times. The V and J genes are TRBV5-6 and TRBJ1-1; TRBD1 agrees at 10 bases. CDR1 is SGHDT and CDR2 is YYEEEE in the germline V gene. V lost 7 bases to trimming and J lost 3 bases; unmatched junction nucleotides: 6. The CDR3 has 14 amino acids. CDR3 bases: TGTGCCAGCGGGACAGGGGTGGTAGACACTGAAGCTTTCTTT. This gives the protein CASGTGVVDTEAFF.

The genes are TRBV20-1 and TRBJ1-2, with TRBD1 as a possible D gene (6 bases). This CDR3 region has 14 residues. V was trimmed by 5 bases and J by 3 bases, leaving 16 bases between them. Germline V gives CDR1 DFQATT, CDR2 SNEGSKA (reference sequence). CDR3 nucleotides: TGCAGTGCTGGGACGGGGGCGGAGGACTATGGCTACACCTTC. This sequence encodes CSAGTGAEDYGYTF.

This clonotype came up many times. This chain connects TRBV4-3 to TRBJ2-5; no clear D gene. The germline gives CDR1 LGHNA, CDR2 YSLEER. V was clipped by 1 base and J by 5 bases, with 17 bases between them. CDR3 length: 16 residues. The CDR3 spells CASSQGRRLVVETQYF. The CDR3, as DNA: TGCGCCAGCAGCCAAGGCCGTCGGCTGGTGGTGGAGACCCAGTACTTC.